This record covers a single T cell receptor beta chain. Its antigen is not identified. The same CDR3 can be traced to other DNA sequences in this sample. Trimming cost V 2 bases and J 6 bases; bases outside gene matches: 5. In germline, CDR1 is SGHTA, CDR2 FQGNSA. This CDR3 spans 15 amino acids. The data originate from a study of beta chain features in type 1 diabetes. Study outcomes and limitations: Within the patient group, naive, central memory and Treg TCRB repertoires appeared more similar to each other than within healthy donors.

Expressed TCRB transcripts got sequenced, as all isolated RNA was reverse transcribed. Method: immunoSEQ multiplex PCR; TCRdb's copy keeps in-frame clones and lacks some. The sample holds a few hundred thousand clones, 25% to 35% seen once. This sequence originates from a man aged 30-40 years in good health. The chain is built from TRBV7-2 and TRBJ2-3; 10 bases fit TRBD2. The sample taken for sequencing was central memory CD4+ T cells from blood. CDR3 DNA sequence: TGTGCCAGCAGCTTACCTAGCGGGAGCCGTGATACGCAGTATTTT. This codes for CASSLPSGSRDTQYF. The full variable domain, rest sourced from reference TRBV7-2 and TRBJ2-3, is GAGVSQSPSNKVTEKGKDVELRCDPISGHTALYWYRQSLGQGLEFLIYFQGNSAPDKSGLPSDRFSAERTGGSVSTLTIQRTQQEDSAVYLCASSLPSGSRDTQYFGPGTRLTVL.